A selection of T cell receptor beta chains follows, all from one sample in a study of cytomegalovirus exposure and HLA in healthy donors. TCRdb's copy holds only in-frame clones and misses some; the assay was immunoSEQ multiplex PCR. The sample lists more than 70,000 clones, around 70% occurring once. The sequenced sample consisted of PBMCs. The receptor set was obtained from a woman aged 50 to 60 in good health and CMV-seropositive. Each CDR3 is given with its conserved first and last residue. D genes are given only for firm matches. Size is omitted from some rows. Given values are once, few, many or a class for expanded clones.

>TRBV7-9|NA|NA|TRBJ1-2
TGTGCCAGCAGGTCCCTCGGGAATGTAGAGGGCTACACCTTC
CASRSLGNVEGYTF
>TRBV6-6|NA|NA|TRBJ1-6
TGTGCCAGCAGTGCGCCGGGAAGTAATTCACCCCTCCACTTT
CASSAPGSNSPLHF
>TRBV6-5|NA|NA|TRBJ1-1
TGTGCCAGCCTTACCCGGTCGGGGAGCACTGAAGCTTTCTTT
CASLTRSGSTEAFF
>TRBV10-3|NA|TRBD1|TRBJ1-5
TGTGCCATCAGTTTCGGTCCCGGGACAGGGGAGGAACAGCCCCAGCATTTT
CAISFGPGTGEEQPQHF
>TRBV5-6|NA|NA|TRBJ1-1
TGTGCCAGCAGCGCCACCACAGGGAGCACTGAAGCTTTCTTT
CASSATTGSTEAFF
>TRBV4-3|NA|NA|TRBJ1-3
TGCGCCAGCAGCCAAGATGTTCCAGGATCCACTGGAAACACCATATATTTT
CASSQDVPGSTGNTIYF
>TRBV9|few|NA|TRBJ1-2
TGTGCCAGCAGCGGGGGGGTACGGGGGGCCGACTATGGCTACACCTTC
CASSGGVRGADYGYTF
>TRBV28|once|TRBD1|TRBJ2-5
TGTGCCAGCAGTTTTTCCTGGACAGGCCAAGAGACCCAGTACTTC
CASSFSWTGQETQYF
>TRBV4-3|few|NA|TRBJ1-3
TGCGCCAGCAGCCAGAATAGCCGGAGGAACACCATATATTTT
CASSQNSRRNTIYF
>TRBV19|NA|TRBD1|TRBJ1-1
TGTGCCAGTTACAGGGGTAGGAACACTGAAGCTTTCTTT
CASYRGRNTEAFF
>TRBV30|NA|NA|TRBJ2-1
TGTGCCTGGAGTGGTCTAGGGGGCAATGAGCAGTTCTTC
CAWSGLGGNEQFF
>TRBV10-3|NA|NA|TRBJ2-3
TGTGCCATCAGTGTCAACACAGATACGCAGTATTTT
CAISVNTDTQYF
>TRBV6-6|NA|NA|TRBJ2-1
TGTGCCAGCAGTTTCCCGGGCAATGAGCAGTTCTTC
CASSFPGNEQFF
>TRBV28|NA|TRBD1|TRBJ1-2
TGTGCCAGCAGCTCAGGGGGCCCATTGGGGGGCTACACCTTC
CASSSGGPLGGYTF
>TRBV4-3|NA|TRBD2|TRBJ2-1
TGCGCCAGCAGCCAAGTAGCGGGAGCAAGGAATGAGCAGTTCTTC
CASSQVAGARNEQFF
>TRBV5-5|NA|TRBD2|TRBJ2-5
TGTGCCAGCAGCCCGCACACAGCGGGAGTGGAGACCCAGTACTTC
CASSPHTAGVETQYF
>TRBV2|NA|TRBD1|TRBJ1-5
TGTGCCAGCAGTACAGGGGGCTGGGGCAATCAGCCCCAGCATTTT
CASSTGGWGNQPQHF
>TRBV4-2|few|TRBD1|TRBJ1-4
TGTGCCAGCAGCCAAGATCGGGGGACAGGGGATGAAAAACTGTTTTTT
CASSQDRGTGDEKLFF
>TRBV28|NA|NA|TRBJ1-2
TGTGCCAGCAGGCCAGGTAGTGGTGGGTATGGCTACACCTTC
CASRPGSGGYGYTF
>TRBV9|NA|TRBD2|TRBJ2-6
TGTGCCAGCAGCACACTACGGGGGGTCTCTGGGGCCAACGTCCTGACTTTC
CASSTLRGVSGANVLTF
>TRBV7-2|NA|TRBD2|TRBJ2-3
TGTGCCAGCAGCTCGAGCGGGGTAGATACGCAGTATTTT
CASSSSGVDTQYF